This T cell receptor beta chain was documented in a study of shared clonotypes between healthy human individuals (TCRdb year 2020). Regarding the study in general: The cohort included three men and two women between 18 and 49 years of age. Per donor, three plates each were used for CD4 naive and CD4 memory, two for CD8 naive, and one for CD8 memory. To estimate repertoire size and how much clonotypes are shared between individuals, the study performed deep sequencing of blood TCR repertoires from about five healthy adults. Different laboratories and diverse techniques were used to prepare libraries and sequence TCR repertoires, to increase sequencing depth and limit assay-specific biases. Between about 0.85 and 8.9 billion PBMCs per donor were obtained by leukapheresis. What the study reported, not specific to this receptor: Rarefaction of sorted-subset datasets indicated incomplete sequencing despite the large sequencing depth. Higher generation probabilities were observed for clonotypes shared by all four sorted-subset donors than for non-shared clonotypes. Across a handful of donors, approximately 4.6% of naive CD4, 3% to 4% of naive CD8, under 2.5% of memory CD4, and 0.4% of memory CD8 clonotypes were shared. The genetic and exposure-history diversity represented was limited by the small number of donors. Sampling was restricted to blood, and TCR repertoires in tissue are likely to differ from TCR repertoires in blood. Naive subsets generally had larger estimated clonotype richness than memory subsets. Pairwise subsampling led to the expectation that sequencing depth would affect the degree of clonotype sharing among donors.

The donors were healthy, HIV-negative adults who had no recently reported acute infections or vaccinations. Every donor was a Caucasian adult living in Nashville, Tennessee, USA. CD4+ T cells were enriched by magnetic negative selection, after which naive cells were positively selected on CD45RA and the negative fraction was taken as the memory subset. Blood was collected by leukapheresis, and PBMCs were isolated by Ficoll-Histopaque density gradient centrifugation and then cryopreserved in liquid nitrogen vapor phase. Purity and quantity of every magnetically sorted T cell population were checked by analytical flow cytometry. Genomic DNA was isolated from every sorted fraction and measured by UV absorbance on a Nanodrop 2000c. About this clone: Its cognate antigen has yet to be identified. Base quality data are lacking; no much larger clone is found one base away.

TCR CDR3 regions were amplified from genomic DNA by multiplex PCR using the deep immunoSEQ assay. Extracted genomic DNA from each cell subset was distributed evenly across all wells of several immunoSEQ 96-well plates, and each plate was treated as a replicate. For sorted subsets, 150 to 250 ng of genomic DNA, equivalent to some 30,000 T cell genomes, went into each replicate PCR. Purified libraries were measured with a Qubit 3.0 fluorometer, size-checked on a Bioanalyzer 2100, and measured again with the KAPA Library Quantification kit. Each immunoSEQ 96-well plate was sequenced on its own single-read 150-cycle Illumina NextSeq 550 flow cell. The paper's processing steps were these. Because the immunoSEQ output included only junctional sequences and no quality scores, the filtering could not be the same as the filtering used for full-length reads. To assign V/J genes and CDR3, sequences were annotated against IMGT germline references using PyIR, a Python wrapper for IgBLAST v1.9. Reads were removed for weak V/J assignments (E-value above 1e-6), missing CDR3, stop codons, out-of-frame junctions, or ambiguous translated residues. V3J clonotypes were defined by identical inferred V gene, J gene, and CDR3 amino acid sequence. Percentage overlap between repertoires was calculated by dividing the number of shared unique clonotypes by the size of the smaller repertoire. RTK rarefaction, the Chao1 estimator, and Recon v2.1 estimates of unobserved clonotypes were used to assess repertoire richness. OLGA was used to compute generation probabilities for all TCRbeta clonotypes that the gDNA method yielded from several donors. TCRdb provides this immuneACCESS table in a form limited to in-frame rearrangements. Some clones are lacking; in checked studies, under half of them reflect an unresolved V gene, and why the rest are absent is not known. V and J calls and clone size are given by that table; D and trimming were obtained from the DNA. For this sample the table gives roughly 700,000 clones, of which approximately 74% were detected only once. The top ten constitute less than 2% of the sample.

The CDR3 runs 14 amino acids, cysteine and phenylalanine included. CDR3 DNA is the only sequence kept; it has 42 bases, read in frame from the first base. V was cut back by 3 bases and J by 5 bases, leaving a gap of 12 bases between them. CDR1 and CDR2 were assigned from the germline V gene as SGHNT and YENEEA. The chain is encoded by TRBV11-3 joined to TRBJ2-3, with TRBD2 perhaps the D gene, on 6 matching bases. This sequence was found in a woman in her twenties or thirties in good health. Sequenced sample: memory CD4+ T cells sorted from blood. The cell subset or site tag for this specimen amounts to: CD45RA-negative fraction. The CDR3 region: CASSLTTAGDTQYF. The DNA sequence reads TGTGCCAGCAGCTTGACGACAGCGGGAGATACGCAGTATTTT.